Below, 22 T cell receptor beta chains from the same sample are listed, as sequenced in a study of shared clonotypes between healthy human individuals. Data came from immunoSEQ multiplex PCR; TCRdb stores just in-frame clones and leaves some out. The repertoire holds some 500,000 clones, with roughly 85% as singletons. The sample comprised PBMCs. These receptors were obtained from a woman in her 40s in good health. Some clones in this sample may be carry-over from other donors' samples.

The chain recombines TRBV5-1 with TRBJ2-5; no clear D. The length of the CDR3 is 13 residues. V was pared by 3 bases and J by 3 bases, with 9 bases between. Germline values: CDR1 SGHRS, CDR2 YFSETQ. The CDR3 region is CASSYSGEETQYF. In DNA, the CDR3 is TGCGCCAGCAGCTATAGTGGTGAAGAGACCCAGTACTTC.

This chain links TRBV11-3 with TRBJ2-4; maybe TRBD2 (5 bases). Germline V lookup: CDR1 SGHNT, CDR2 YENEEA. Trimming took off 1 base at V and 7 bases at J, with 14 bases between the two ends. CDR3 size: 15 residues. The CDR3 region has the DNA TGTGCCAGCAGCTTAGGTGGTCCGGGGTCCAACATTCAGTACTTC. The encoded protein is CASSLGGPGSNIQYF.

V gene TRBV9 combines with J gene TRBJ2-3, with D possibly being TRBD1 or TRBD2 (5 bases each). CDR1 and CDR2 (germline): SGDLS, YYNGEE. The CDR3 has 16 residues. V was cut by 3 bases and J by 1 base, with 15 bases left in between. CDR3 residues: CASSGPGPLRTDTQYF. In DNA form, the CDR3 reads TGTGCCAGCAGCGGGCCGGGACCTTTACGCACAGATACGCAGTATTTT. Full variable domain (remainder filled in from reference TRBV9 and TRBJ2-3): DSGVTQTPKHLITATGQRVTLRCSPRSGDLSVYWYQQSLDQGLQFLIQYYNGEERAKGNILERFSAQQFPDLHSELNLSSLELGDSALYFCASSGPGPLRTDTQYFGPGTRLTVL.

As regards this clone: The same CDR3 arises from other DNA sequences in this sample as well. V and J are TRBV7-2 and TRBJ2-7; TRBD2 agrees at 7 bases. The CDR3 totals 14 residues. V shed 0 bases, J shed 2 bases, and the junction held 1 base outside the gene matches. From germline, CDR1 is SGHTA and CDR2 FQGNSA. CDR3 in amino acids: CASSLAGGPYEQYF. The CDR3 DNA is TGTGCCAGCAGCTTAGCGGGAGGGCCCTACGAGCAGTACTTC.

The gene calls are TRBV28 and TRBJ2-3; 14 bases agree with TRBD2. The CDR3 covers 15 residues. Per the germline V gene, CDR1 is MDHEN and CDR2 is SYDVKM. The junction had 5 bases not matched to a gene; V was cut back by 6 bases and J by 6 bases. CDR3 bases: TGTGCCAGCAGCCGACTAGCGGGAGGGAGGGATACGCAGTATTTT. It encodes CASSRLAGGRDTQYF.

The chain has TRBV6-8 and TRBJ2-7; D is undetermined. In germline, CDR1 is MNHGY, CDR2 SAAAGT. The CDR3 runs 11 residues. V gave up 4 bases and J gave up 5 bases, with 6 bases separating them. The CDR3 loop is CASSFYHEQYF. The CDR3 region has the DNA TGTGCCAGCAGTTTTTACCACGAGCAGTACTTC.

With respect to this clone: A single base is all that separates this from a far larger clone, so a read error is likely. The sample carries other DNA sequences with the same CDR3. Written as DNA, the CDR3 is TGTGCCTGGAGTGGACCCCCTGGTGAGCAGTTCTTC. This gives the protein CAWSGPPGEQFF. The rearrangement joins TRBV30 to TRBJ2-1; D is uncertain. Germline V gene sequence: CDR1 GTSNPN, CDR2 SVGIG (reference sequence). With 1 base removed from V and 9 bases from J, the gap between germline ends came to 10 bases. CDR3 length: 12 amino acids. Combining the CDR3 with reference TRBV30 and TRBJ2-1 gives the whole variable domain SQTIHQWPATLVQPVGSPLSLECTVEGTSNPNLYWYRQAAGRGLQLLFYSVGIGQISSEVPQNLSASRPQDRQFILSSKKLLLSDSGFYLCAWSGPPGEQFFGPGTRLTVL.

The chain links TRBV4-3 to TRBJ2-5, with TRBD2 identical over 13 bases. V shed 4 bases and J 4 bases; nucleotides not matched to a gene: 3. Germline V gives CDR1 LGHNA, CDR2 YSLEER. The CDR3 has 15 amino acids. Here the CDR3 DNA reads TGCGCCAGCAGCCCGGGACTAGCGGGAATAGAGACCCAGTACTTC. The encoded protein is CASSPGLAGIETQYF.

The rearrangement joins TRBV6-1 to TRBJ2-6; D gene uncertain. The V end lost 2 bases, the J end lost 2 bases, and 13 bases lay between the germline ends. CDR1 MNHNS and CDR2 SASEGT come from the germline V gene. The CDR3 totals 17 residues. The DNA of the CDR3 is TGTGCCAGCAGTGAATATGTAGGGCTTACTGGGGCCAACGTCCTGACTTTC. It translates to CASSEYVGLTGANVLTF.

CDR3 protein: CASSPGQGAGHSYNEQFF. For the CDR3, the DNA is TGCGCCAGCAGCCCGGGACAGGGAGCGGGGCACTCCTACAATGAGCAGTTCTTC. The rearrangement uses TRBV5-1 and TRBJ2-1; 9 nucleotides match TRBD1. From germline, CDR1 is SGHRS and CDR2 YFSETQ. The CDR3 totals 18 residues. The trim removed 4 bases at V and 0 bases at J, leaving 11 bases unmatched.

The J gene is TRBJ2-5, the V gene TRBV30; D is ambiguous. The J call is uncertain, as TRBJ2-7 better fits the DNA end. Germline-derived CDR1 and CDR2 are GTSNPN and SVGIG (reference sequence). The CDR3 covers 14 residues. CDR3 coding DNA: TGTGCCTGGAGCCCCCGATATCGACCCAACGAGCAGTACTTC. Its translation is CAWSPRYRPNEQYF.

The chain combines TRBV11-2 with TRBJ1-4, with D perhaps TRBD1 (6 bases). The CDR3 has 16 residues. V lost 5 bases and J lost 7, with 20 bases in between. CDR1 and CDR2 (germline): SGHAT, FQNNGV. CDR3 sequence reads: CASSRIMTGGSEKLFF. CDR3 sequence (DNA): TGTGCCAGCAGCCGCATTATGACAGGCGGCAGTGAAAAACTGTTTTTT. Full variable domain (outside the CDR3, taken from reference TRBV11-2 and TRBJ1-4): EAGVAQSPRYKIIEKRQSVAFWCNPISGHATLYWYQQILGQGPKLLIQFQNNGVVDDSQLPKDRFSAERLKGVDSTLKIQPAKLEDSAVYLCASSRIMTGGSEKLFFGSGTQLSVL.

This clone was detected once. This chain joins TRBV25-1 and TRBJ1-5; possible D gene TRBD1, 6 bases. V lost 2 bases, J lost 5 bases, and 10 bases lay in between. The CDR3 has 14 amino acids. Germline V CDR1 and CDR2: MGHDK, SYGVNS. CDR3 DNA: TGTGCCAGCAGTGAAACAGGGACTCATCAGCCCCAGCATTTT. Its protein is CASSETGTHQPQHF. Variable domain in full (rest from reference TRBV25-1 and TRBJ1-5): EADIYQTPRYLVIGTGKKITLECSQTMGHDKMYWYQQDPGMELHLIHYSYGVNSTEKGDLSSESTVSRIRTEHFPLTLESARPSHTSQYLCASSETGTHQPQHFGDGTRLSIL.

The chain is built from TRBV27 and TRBJ1-1; 10 bases map to TRBD1. The CDR3 totals 16 residues. Germline lookup yields CDR1 MNHEY and CDR2 SMNVEV (reference sequence). J lost 2 bases, V lost 6 bases, and 9 bases had no gene match. The CDR3 coding sequence is TGTGCCAGCAGCCGGACAGGGGGGATAGGCAACACTGAAGCTTTCTTT. It specifies CASSRTGGIGNTEAFF.

This clone occurred a few times. The V gene is TRBV6-5, the J gene TRBJ1-1; D gene unclear. The V and J ends lost 6 bases and 1 base respectively, with 9 bases between them. The germline CDR1 and CDR2 sequences are MNHEY and SVGAGI. This CDR3 is 13 amino acids long. In DNA, the CDR3 is TGTGCCAGCAGGTTAGAATGGAACACTGAAGCTTTCTTT. Encoded protein: CASRLEWNTEAFF.

In this sample, this clone turned up a few times. The chain recombines TRBV27 with TRBJ2-7, with D possibly being TRBD1 (5 bases). The CDR3 is 17 amino acids. Trimming stripped 3 bases from V and 0 bases from J, with 18 bases between. CDR1 and CDR2 (germline): MNHEY, SMNVEV (reference sequence). The CDR3 loop reads CASSFRTTPTTSYEQYF. The CDR3, as DNA: TGTGCCAGCAGTTTCCGGACAACACCTACCACCTCCTACGAGCAGTACTTC.

As to this clone: This CDR3 is also generated by other DNA sequences in the sample. This chain links TRBV5-1 with TRBJ1-1; perhaps TRBD1 as D (5 bases). The CDR3 loop spans 15 amino acids. CDR1 and CDR2 from the germline V gene are SGHRS and YFSETQ. The V and J ends lost 0 bases and 0 bases respectively, with 9 bases between them. The CDR3 region is CASSLGPGMNTEAFF. The CDR3 nucleotides are TGCGCCAGCAGCTTGGGACCAGGGATGAACACTGAAGCTTTCTTT. Full variable domain (outside the CDR3, taken from reference TRBV5-1 and TRBJ1-1): KAGVTQTPRYLIKTRGQQVTLSCSPISGHRSVSWYQQTPGQGLQFLFEYFSETQRNKGNFPGRFSGRQFSNSRSEMNVSTLELGDSALYLCASSLGPGMNTEAFFGQGTRLTVV.

V and J are TRBV15 and TRBJ2-2, with TRBD1 matching over 9 bases. V lost 0 bases, J lost 5 bases, and 7 bases stayed unmatched. This CDR3 is 17 amino acids long. Per the germline V gene, CDR1 is LNHNV and CDR2 is YYDKDF (reference sequence). The CDR3 protein is CATSRDAGTGLTGELFF. The DNA for the CDR3 is TGTGCCACCAGCAGAGATGCGGGGACAGGGCTTACCGGGGAGCTGTTTTTT.

This chain uses TRBV7-9 with TRBJ1-4; 7 positions agree with TRBD1. CDR3 length: 15 amino acids. The ends lost 11 bases at V and 7 bases at J; junction bases unmatched: 16. Germline V gives CDR1 SEHNR, CDR2 FQNEAQ (reference sequence). CDR3 loop: CAGSTGTVGGEKLFF. CDR3 coding DNA: TGTGCCGGATCCACTGGGACAGTTGGGGGTGAAAAACTGTTTTTT.

The CDR3 DNA sequence: TGTGCCAGCAGCTTCCCCCAGGGGTTGGACGAGCAGTACTTC. Translated, it gives CASSFPQGLDEQYF. This chain joins TRBV5-4 and TRBJ2-7; maybe TRBD1 (6 bases). V was clipped by 2 bases and J by 5 bases, with 14 bases between them. The length of the CDR3 is 14 residues. From germline, CDR1 is SGHNT and CDR2 YYREEE (reference sequence).

V is TRBV11-2 and J is TRBJ2-5, with a possible D match to TRBD1 (5 bases). In germline, CDR1 is SGHAT, CDR2 FQNNGV. The germline V and J ends were trimmed by 5 bases and 2 bases, with 9 bases remaining between them. The CDR3 covers 13 residues. The CDR3 protein is CASSKGAQETQYF. Written as DNA, the CDR3 is TGTGCCAGCAGCAAAGGGGCTCAAGAGACCCAGTACTTC.

As to this clone: This sample also contains other DNA sequences that code for the same CDR3. This sequence joins TRBV5-6 and TRBJ2-3, with D unclear. V lost 0 bases to trimming and J lost 0 bases, with 8 bases between them. The germline CDR1 and CDR2 sequences are SGHDT and YYEEEE. The CDR3 runs to 15 residues. The CDR3 protein is CASSLGPSSTDTQYF. Written as DNA, the CDR3 is TGTGCCAGCAGCTTGGGACCATCTAGCACAGATACGCAGTATTTT.